This TCR beta chain comes out of a study of early T cells in non-severe SARS-CoV-2 infection (dated by TCRdb to about 2021). Broadly, across the study: TCR sequencing used bulk RNA from unsorted whole blood, so alpha and beta chains could not be paired. Study-wide conclusions, independent of this receptor: VDJdb matching was skewed toward anti-spike CD8 responses and likely underestimated virus-specific expansions by missing private and CD4 specificities.

Library construction relied on 5' RACE. Sequencing was carried out with a NextSeq 500. Unique molecular identifiers were attached to individual cDNA molecules in the TCR library protocol so that sequencing error and PCR bias could be corrected. Both TCR alpha and beta chains were sequenced, and tight co-correlation was observed between alpha and beta sequence abundances in each sample. In the paper's pipeline: Decombinator V4 was used to annotate the V gene, J gene and CDR3 of the TCR sequences. Expanded TCRs were defined as changing significantly between any two time points under a Poisson model with p below 0.0001. Abundances of TCRs were expressed as counts per million after normalisation to the total number of TCRs sequenced in each sample. TRAV1-2 paired with TRAJ12, TRAJ20 or TRAJ33 defined MAIT TCRs, while TRAV10 paired with TRAJ18 defined iNKT TCRs. VDJdb, accessed 1 November 2021, was searched for CMV, EBV and SARS-CoV-2 annotated TCRs, with TCRs annotated for multiple antigens excluded. Through fastp at Q25 and MiXCR, TCRdb rebuilt clones from the public reads, retaining in-frame beta chains. Rows with one shared CDR3 protein collapse into an entry with the most common genes and DNA. The V and J calls were determined by TCRdb, not by the authors. The sample data list tens of thousands of distinct CDR3 sequences, and 9% to 10% of these were observed just once. Together, the top ten hold 15% to 19% of the sample.

Set within a cohort of healthcare workers in London, UK, this nested case-control study involved weekly PCR testing of nasopharyngeal swabs along with blood sampling. Between 23 and 31 March 2020, the week of the UK lockdown, healthcare workers were enrolled and then followed up weekly for as long as 16 weeks. CDR1 and CDR2, looked up from the germline V gene, are SQVTM and ANQGSEA. Trimmed from V: 4 bases; trimmed from J: 3 bases; junction bases lacking a gene match: 2. The CDR3 runs 13 amino acids, cysteine and phenylalanine included. The DNA shown is the 39-base CDR3, in frame from base 1. As for this clonotype: The antigen it binds to is not known. No per-base quality is available; no much larger clone lies one base away.

The sequencing here drew on whole blood, taken at baseline. The receptor chain draws on TRBV29-1 and TRBJ2-3; 9 middle bases align to TRBD2. The receptor was isolated from an adult who was a healthcare worker with PCR-confirmed SARS-CoV-2 infection or an uninfected control (not recorded which). The DNA sequence is given as TGCAGCGTTGTTCTAGCGGGAACAGATACGCAGTATTTT. The resulting protein is CSVVLAGTDTQYF.